This T cell receptor (beta chain) was observed in a study of T-cell memory formation after mild COVID-19. Study-wide findings and caveats: There was no confirmation that second-wave clones peaking on day 37 were SARS-CoV-2 specific.

This clonotype was counted a few times. What it binds is not known. Using its own MiXCR run on the 5' RACE reads, TCRdb lists one record per CDR3 protein. The sample consists of hundreds of thousands of distinct CDR3 sequences, about 20% of them appearing once. Sequencing input: PBMCs or a T cell subset sorted from them (not recorded which). The origin of this receptor is an adult woman who had mild COVID-19 (a few samples of this study predate the infection). Cell type and time point are not known.

The CDR3 nucleotides are TGTGCCAGCAGCGTAGATAGCGGGGCCTACAATGAGCAGTTCTTC. This sequence encodes CASSVDSGAYNEQFF. This chain connects TRBV9 to TRBJ2-1; 8 bases match TRBD2. The V gene's germline CDR1 is SGDLS and CDR2 YYNGEE. Unmatched junction bases numbered 1, after V lost 0 bases and J lost 2 bases. This CDR3 is 15 amino acids long.